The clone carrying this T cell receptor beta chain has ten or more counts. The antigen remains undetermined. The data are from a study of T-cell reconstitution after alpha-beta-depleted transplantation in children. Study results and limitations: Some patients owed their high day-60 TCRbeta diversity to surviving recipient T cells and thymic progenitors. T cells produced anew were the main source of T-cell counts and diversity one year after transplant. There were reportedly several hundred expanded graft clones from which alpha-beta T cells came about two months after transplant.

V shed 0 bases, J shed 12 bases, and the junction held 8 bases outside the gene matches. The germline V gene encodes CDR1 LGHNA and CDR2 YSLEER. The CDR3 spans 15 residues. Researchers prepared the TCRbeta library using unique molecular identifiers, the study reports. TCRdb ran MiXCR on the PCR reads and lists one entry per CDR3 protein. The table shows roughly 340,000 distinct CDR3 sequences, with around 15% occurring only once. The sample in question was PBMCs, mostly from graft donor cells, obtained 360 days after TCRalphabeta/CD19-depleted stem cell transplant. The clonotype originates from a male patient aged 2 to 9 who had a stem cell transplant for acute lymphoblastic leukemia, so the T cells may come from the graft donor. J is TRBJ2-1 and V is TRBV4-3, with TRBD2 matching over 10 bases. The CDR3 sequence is CASSQDRLAGLAQFF. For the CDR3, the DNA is TGCGCCAGCAGCCAAGACCGACTAGCGGGTTTAGCGCAGTTCTTC.